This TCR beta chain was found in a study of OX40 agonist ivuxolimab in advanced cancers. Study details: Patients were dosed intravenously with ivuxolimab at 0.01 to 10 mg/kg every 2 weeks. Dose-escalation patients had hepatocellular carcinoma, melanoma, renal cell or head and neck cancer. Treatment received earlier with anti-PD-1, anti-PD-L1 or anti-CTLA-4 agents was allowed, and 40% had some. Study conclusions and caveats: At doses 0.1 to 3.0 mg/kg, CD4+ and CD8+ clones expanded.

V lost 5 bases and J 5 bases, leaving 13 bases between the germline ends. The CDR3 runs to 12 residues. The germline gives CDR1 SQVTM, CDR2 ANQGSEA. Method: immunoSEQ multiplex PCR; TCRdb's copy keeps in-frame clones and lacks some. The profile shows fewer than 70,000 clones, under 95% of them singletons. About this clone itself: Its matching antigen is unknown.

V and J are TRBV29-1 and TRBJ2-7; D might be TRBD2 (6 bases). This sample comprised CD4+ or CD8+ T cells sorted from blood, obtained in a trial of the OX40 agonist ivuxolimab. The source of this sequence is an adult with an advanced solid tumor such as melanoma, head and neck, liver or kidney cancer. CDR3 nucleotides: TGCAGCGTTCACGCCGGCGGGAACGAGCAGTACTTC. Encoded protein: CSVHAGGNEQYF.